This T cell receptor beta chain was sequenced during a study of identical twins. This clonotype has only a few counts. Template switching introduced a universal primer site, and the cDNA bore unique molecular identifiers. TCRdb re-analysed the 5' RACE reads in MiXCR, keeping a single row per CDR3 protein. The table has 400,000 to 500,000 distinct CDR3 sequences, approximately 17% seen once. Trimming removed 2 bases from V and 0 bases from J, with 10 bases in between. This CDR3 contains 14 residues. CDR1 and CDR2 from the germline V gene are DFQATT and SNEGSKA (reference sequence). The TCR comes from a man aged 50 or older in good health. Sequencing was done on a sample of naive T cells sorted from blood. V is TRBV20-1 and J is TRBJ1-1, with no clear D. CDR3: CSARLLLLNTEAFF. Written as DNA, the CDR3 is TGCAGTGCTAGACTGCTGCTCCTGAACACTGAAGCTTTCTTT.